These 13 T cell receptor beta chains came from one sample sequenced in a study of cytomegalovirus exposure and HLA in healthy donors. The PCR made use of 60 Vbeta and 13 Jbeta primers. This table comes from immunoSEQ multiplex PCR, and its TCRdb copy is limited to in-frame clones, with some not included. Among about 180,000 clones listed, about 81% were seen once. What was sequenced was PBMCs. Receptors originate from a middle-aged man in good health and CMV-seronegative.

This clone was observed once. The J gene is TRBJ2-7, the V gene TRBV23-1; 7 nucleotides line up with TRBD2. TRBV23-1 falls under the ORF class, with uncertain function. This CDR3 comprises 17 residues. J lost 4 bases, V lost 3 bases, and 15 bases had no gene match. CDR3 protein: CASSQCSGLRDLYEQYF. DNA of the CDR3: TGCGCCAGCAGTCAGTGCTCGGGACTACGGGATCTATACGAGCAGTACTTC.

This chain joins TRBV28 and TRBJ2-1; D possibly corresponds to TRBD1 (6 bases). CDR3 length: 16 amino acids. V lost 3 bases and J 3 bases, leaving 15 bases between the germline ends. The germline V gene has CDR1 MDHEN and CDR2 SYDVKM. The CDR3 here is CASSFRQARGYNEQFF. CDR3 DNA: TGTGCCAGCAGTTTTAGACAGGCCAGAGGCTACAATGAGCAGTTCTTC.

This clone was seen just once. The chain recombines TRBV29-1 with TRBJ1-5; tentatively, D is TRBD1 (6 bases). V was trimmed by 6 bases and J by 0 bases, leaving 12 bases between them. Germline lookup yields CDR1 SQVTM and CDR2 ANQGSEA. The CDR3 contains 14 residues. CDR3 amino acids: CSVAGVSSNQPQHF. The CDR3, as DNA: TGCAGCGTCGCAGGGGTGAGTAGCAATCAGCCCCAGCATTTT.

The chain carries TRBV6-5 and TRBJ2-7; 8 bases fit TRBD1. Germline lookup yields CDR1 MNHEY and CDR2 SVGAGI. The length of the CDR3 is 15 residues. V was pared by 5 bases and J by 5 bases, with 11 bases of the junction left unmatched. In DNA form, the CDR3 reads TGTGCCAGCAGTCCCCGAGGACAGGGATATGACGAGCAGTACTTC. Translation: CASSPRGQGYDEQYF.

This clone came up once. The chain has TRBV27 and TRBJ2-2; D not certain. CDR3 length: 12 residues. The V gene lost 3 bases and the J gene lost 4 bases, with 3 bases spanning the gap. Looked up from germline, CDR1 is MNHEY and CDR2 is SMNVEV (reference sequence). The CDR3 nucleotides are TGTGCCAGCAGTTTGGCCACCGGGGAGCTGTTTTTT. Translating gives CASSLATGELFF.

The chain carries TRBV23-1 and TRBJ1-5; unclear D gene. TRBV23-1 is assigned to the ORF class and has an uncertain function. This CDR3 spans 16 amino acids. Trimming took 0 bases from V and 0 from J, leaving 9 bases between them. CDR3 bases: TGCGCCAGCAGTCAATCGACTGGTGATAGCAATCAGCCCCAGCATTTT. This sequence encodes CASSQSTGDSNQPQHF.

This clone has a handful of counts. The chain carries TRBV5-1 and TRBJ2-3; 10 nucleotides agree with TRBD2. From germline, CDR1 is SGHRS and CDR2 YFSETQ. The CDR3 covers 15 residues. J lost 7 bases, V lost 4 bases, and 9 bases had no gene match. The CDR3 DNA sequence: TGCGCCAGCAGCCCCTCCGGGACTAGCGCGAATACGCAGTATTTT. As protein: CASSPSGTSANTQYF.

CDR3 bases: TGTGCCAGCAGCTTAACGTTTCAATGGGGAGGCACAGATACGCAGTATTTT. Translating it yields CASSLTFQWGGTDTQYF. The chain recombines TRBV7-3 with TRBJ2-3; D is possibly TRBD2 (5 bases). There are 17 residues in the CDR3. V lost 0 bases and J lost 1, with 14 bases in between. The germline gives CDR1 SGHTA, CDR2 FQGTGA.

The chain carries TRBV5-4 and TRBJ2-1; 10 nucleotides align to TRBD1. V lost 5 bases, J lost 12 bases, and 11 bases stayed unmatched. Germline-derived CDR1 and CDR2 are SGHNT and YYREEE (reference sequence). The CDR3 covers 14 residues. For the CDR3, the DNA is TGTGCCAGCAGGGGACAGGGGCCCTTCGAAGGGCAGTTCTTC. Amino acids: CASRGQGPFEGQFF.

V is TRBV2 and J is TRBJ2-1, with 10 bases aligning to TRBD2. CDR3 length equals 15 residues. Germline V gene lookup returns CDR1 SNHLY and CDR2 FYNNEI. The J segment lost 6 bases and the V segment lost 8 bases, leaving 10 bases of the junction unmatched. DNA of the CDR3: TGTGCCAGCGGGGAACTAGCGGGGTACCTCAATGAGCAGTTCTTC. Protein product: CASGELAGYLNEQFF. Drawing the rest from reference TRBV2 and TRBJ2-1, the complete variable domain is EPEVTQTPSHQVTQMGQEVILRCVPISNHLYFYWYRQILGQKVEFLVSFYNNEISEKSEIFDDQFSVERPDGSNFTLKIRSTKLEDSAMYFCASGELAGYLNEQFFGPGTRLTVL.

This chain links TRBV7-9 with TRBJ1-4, with 8 bases matching TRBD1. V was clipped by 0 bases and J by 8 bases; unmatched bases: 5. The CDR3 runs to 15 residues. Germline-derived CDR1 and CDR2 are SEHNR and FQNEAQ (reference sequence). CDR3 protein: CASSLAGQGGEKLFF. The CDR3 DNA reads TGTGCCAGCAGCTTAGCCGGACAGGGCGGGGAAAAACTGTTTTTT.

This clone was observed a single time. The chain joins TRBV5-1 to TRBJ2-3; D is unclear. Trimming removed 3 bases at V and 0 bases at J, with 8 bases between. CDR1 SGHRS and CDR2 YFSETQ come from the germline V gene. The length of the CDR3 is 14 residues. The CDR3 is CASSYETSTDTQYF. In DNA form, the CDR3 reads TGCGCCAGCAGCTACGAGACTAGCACAGATACGCAGTATTTT.

This clone was detected a few times. This chain uses TRBV7-2 with TRBJ2-7; 8 bases are shared with TRBD2. This CDR3 region has 17 residues. With 4 bases clipped from V and 0 bases from J, the junction kept 11 bases outside the gene matches. Germline CDR1 reads SGHTA; CDR2 reads FQGNSA. The CDR3 region has the DNA TGTGCCAGCAGCTCCCCTAGACTAGCGAAGAGCTCCTACGAGCAGTACTTC. It yields the protein CASSSPRLAKSSYEQYF.